This paragraph covers one TCR beta chain sequence. All patients picked for sequencing had shown, by flow cytometry, an expansion of CD8+CD57+ cells. This entry is derived from a study of CD8+CD57+ T cells in acquired aplastic anemia. The V and J ends lost 5 bases and 8 bases respectively, with 11 bases between them. Germline V CDR1 and CDR2: SGHAT, FQNNGV. CDR3 length: 12 amino acids. Investigators profiled TCR beta VDJ and CDR3 from genomic DNA template. In TCRdb, the reads were re-called with MiXCR into one record per CDR3 protein. The sample consists of approximately 180,000 distinct CDR3 sequences, less than 60% of them appearing once.

The V and J genes are TRBV11-2 and TRBJ2-3, with D hard to call. The sequence came from a human donor with aplastic anemia. Sample: sorted CD4+, CD8+, or CD8+CD57+ T cells (not recorded which) from PBMCs. The CDR3 spells CASSPSPGTQYF. In DNA form, the CDR3 reads TGTGCCAGCAGCCCATCCCCCGGTACGCAGTATTTT.